Presented here are 19 T cell receptor beta chains from one specimen sequenced in a study of blood T cell repertoires in COVID-19. Only in-frame clones appear in the TCRdb table, and some are missing; sequencing was by immunoSEQ multiplex PCR. The data show 30,000 to 35,000 clones, around 80% seen once. The sample was peripheral blood. Receptors originate from a man at least 80 years old with active or convalescent COVID-19.

The genes are TRBV5-1 and TRBJ2-5, with D possibly being TRBD1 (5 bases). The ends were cut back, 2 bases at V and 4 bases at J, with 24 bases in the middle. Germline CDR1 is SGHRS and CDR2 is YFSETQ. The CDR3 sequence is 18 residues long. CDR3 coding DNA: TGCGCCAGCAGCTTCCTTGGTGGATTCGGACACGATCCAGAGACCCAGTACTTC. Translation: CASSFLGGFGHDPETQYF.

The chain employs TRBV29-1 and TRBJ2-1, with unresolved D. Trimming removed 3 bases from V and 0 bases from J, with 9 bases in between. The CDR3 runs 14 residues. Germline V CDR1 and CDR2: SQVTM, ANQGSEA. The CDR3, as DNA: TGCAGCGTTGATCGCCTGAGCTCCTACAATGAGCAGTTCTTC. Protein: CSVDRLSSYNEQFF.

The chain links TRBV19 to TRBJ2-2; D unresolved. With 7 bases removed from V and 2 bases from J, the gap between germline ends came to 8 bases. The CDR3 loop spans 13 amino acids. Per the germline V gene, CDR1 is LNHDA and CDR2 is SQIVND (reference sequence). The CDR3 nucleotides read TGTGCCAGTAAGCCGTATAACACCGGGGAGCTGTTTTTT. It codes for CASKPYNTGELFF.

The rearrangement links TRBV10-1 to TRBJ1-2, with 7 bases lining up with TRBD1. Germline values: CDR1 WNHNN, CDR2 SYGVQD (reference sequence). The ends lost 2 bases at V and 4 bases at J; junction bases unmatched: 13. This CDR3 contains 17 residues. For the CDR3, the DNA is TGCGCCAGCAGTGAGCCATCCCCGGGACAGAAGACCTATGGCTACACCTTC. It codes for CASSEPSPGQKTYGYTF.

The rearrangement uses TRBV10-3 and TRBJ1-2; TRBD1 agrees at 9 bases. Germline V gives CDR1 ENHRY, CDR2 SYGVKD. The CDR3 spans 17 residues. Trimming at V came to 2 bases and at J to 5 bases, leaving 12 bases not matched to a gene. The CDR3 region is CAISERPGQGKNYGYTF. For the CDR3, the DNA is TGTGCCATCAGTGAGCGACCCGGACAGGGGAAAAATTATGGCTACACCTTC.

This chain connects TRBV6-5 to TRBJ1-1; 9 bases map to TRBD1. With 2 bases clipped from V and 10 bases from J, the junction kept 8 bases outside the gene matches. CDR3 size: 14 residues. The germline V gene encodes CDR1 MNHEY and CDR2 SVGAGI. This CDR3 is CASSYGGTGMVAFF. Written as DNA, the CDR3 is TGTGCCAGCAGTTACGGCGGGACAGGGATGGTAGCTTTCTTT.

About this clone: This sample also contains other DNA sequences that code for the same CDR3. The V gene is TRBV5-1, the J gene TRBJ2-7; TRBD2 matches at 10 bases. This CDR3 has 15 residues. J gave up 0 bases and V 4 bases, and 4 bases lay outside the gene matches. In germline, CDR1 is SGHRS, CDR2 YFSETQ. The CDR3 nucleotides are TGCGCCAGCAGCCCCGCTAGCGGGAGCTCCTACGAGCAGTACTTC. Residues: CASSPASGSSYEQYF. The whole variable domain, remainder taken from reference TRBV5-1 and TRBJ2-7, is KAGVTQTPRYLIKTRGQQVTLSCSPISGHRSVSWYQQTPGQGLQFLFEYFSETQRNKGNFPGRFSGRQFSNSRSEMNVSTLELGDSALYLCASSPASGSSYEQYFGPGTRLTVT.

This clone was detected only a few times. This chain links TRBV3-1 (or the pseudogene TRBV3-2) with TRBJ2-3; D perhaps matches TRBD1 (6 bases). CDR1 LGHDT and CDR2 YNNKEL come from the germline V gene (reference sequence). The germline V and J ends were trimmed by 3 bases and 5 bases, with 12 bases remaining between them. The CDR3 has 14 amino acids. CDR3 bases: TGTGCCAGCAGCCAGCAGGGGTTCGGAGATACGCAGTATTTT. Protein sequence: CASSQQGFGDTQYF.

This clone appeared once. This chain connects TRBV2 to TRBJ2-1; 13 bases map to TRBD2. The CDR3 has 15 amino acids. Germline CDR1 is SNHLY and CDR2 is FYNNEI. Losses at the gene ends were 4 bases for V and 8 bases for J; bases not matched to a gene: 5. The CDR3, as DNA: TGTGCCAGCAGTGTCGGACTAGCGGGAGTCGATGAGCAGTTCTTC. Its translation: CASSVGLAGVDEQFF.

This chain uses TRBV3-1 (or the pseudogene TRBV3-2) with TRBJ2-7; perhaps TRBD2 as D (6 bases). The CDR3 runs to 14 residues. Per the germline V gene, CDR1 is LGHDT and CDR2 is YNNKEL (reference sequence). V lost 0 bases and J lost 5, with 11 bases in between. For the CDR3, the DNA is TGTGCCAGCAGCCAAGAGGGAGCGGGCAACGAGCAGTACTTC. It yields the protein CASSQEGAGNEQYF.

The chain couples TRBV29-1 to TRBJ1-1, with D perhaps matching TRBD1 (6 bases). CDR1 is SQVTM, CDR2 ANQGSEA, per germline. This CDR3 has 13 amino acids. The V gene lost 7 bases and the J gene lost 1 base, with 13 bases spanning the gap. CDR3 loop: CSAPLQGNTEAFF. DNA for the CDR3: TGCAGCGCACCATTACAGGGGAACACTGAAGCTTTCTTT.

J is TRBJ2-2 and V is TRBV6-2 or TRBV6-3; 7 nucleotides match TRBD2. The V gene end was trimmed by 4 bases and the J gene end by 5 bases; junction bases not matched to a gene: 7. The germline V gene has CDR1 MNHEY and CDR2 SVGEGT. The CDR3 loop spans 15 amino acids. In nucleotides, the CDR3 is TGTGCCAGCAGTTCATCGGGAGGAAGTACCGGGGAGCTGTTTTTT. Translating it yields CASSSSGGSTGELFF.

The chain is built from TRBV7-9 and TRBJ1-4, with unresolved D. The CDR3 loop spans 14 amino acids. V lost 4 bases to trimming and J lost 8 bases, with 14 bases between them. Germline assignment: CDR1 SEHNR and CDR2 FQNEAQ (reference sequence). The CDR3 nucleotides are TGTGCCAGCAGCTATACGGAGGGTGTGGAAAAACTGTTTTTT. It is translated as CASSYTEGVEKLFF.

The chain couples TRBV28 to TRBJ1-1, with TRBD1 as a possible D gene (6 bases). Germline V gene data show CDR1 as MDHEN and CDR2 as SYDVKM. The CDR3 has 15 amino acids. V shed 3 bases and J shed 5 bases, with 16 bases lying between them. CDR3 protein: CASSFPRGGQTEAFF. CDR3 DNA: TGTGCCAGCAGTTTCCCCCGAGGGGGTCAAACTGAAGCTTTCTTT. The full variable domain, with the rest looked up from reference TRBV28 and TRBJ1-1, is DVKVTQSSRYLVKRTGEKVFLECVQDMDHENMFWYRQDPGLGLRLIYFSYDVKMKEKGDIPEGYSVSREKKERFSLILESASTNQTSMYLCASSFPRGGQTEAFFGQGTRLTVV.

The rearrangement links TRBV7-2 to TRBJ2-1, with a possible D match to TRBD2 (5 bases). V dropped 5 bases and J dropped 0 bases, with 17 bases sitting between them. Per the germline V gene, CDR1 is SGHTA and CDR2 is FQGNSA. CDR3 length: 17 residues. As DNA, the CDR3 is TGTGCCAGCAGCCCACGCGGAGCGGTTAGCTCCTACAATGAGCAGTTCTTC. Translating gives CASSPRGAVSSYNEQFF.

This chain links TRBV7-6 with TRBJ1-4, with unresolved D. This CDR3 has 17 amino acids. V lost 0 bases, J lost 2 bases, and 13 bases lay in between. CDR1 and CDR2 from the germline V gene are SGHVS and FNYEAQ. CDR3 in DNA: TGTGCCAGCAGCTTAGCTCCACGAGCCGCCACTAATGAAAAACTGTTTTTT. Its translation: CASSLAPRAATNEKLFF.

Only one count was recorded for this clone. The V call is TRBV27, the J call TRBJ1-6; no definite D call. The CDR3 has 16 residues. The ends were cut back, 2 bases at V and 2 bases at J, with 10 bases in the middle. Germline CDR1 MNHEY, CDR2 SMNVEV (reference sequence). CDR3 loop: CASSLEATTYNSPLHF. In nucleotides, the CDR3 is TGTGCCAGCAGTTTAGAGGCCACAACCTATAATTCACCCCTCCACTTT.

The J gene is TRBJ2-7, the V gene TRBV19, with TRBD2 matching over 11 bases. The V gene end was trimmed by 3 bases and the J gene end by 3 bases; junction bases not matched to a gene: 1. The CDR3 is 14 residues long. Germline V lookup: CDR1 LNHDA, CDR2 SQIVND (reference sequence). The CDR3 nucleotides read TGTGCCAGTAGTATTACTAGCGGGAGCTACGAGCAGTACTTC. Translated, it gives CASSITSGSYEQYF.

J is TRBJ2-1 and V is TRBV4-2, with D uncertain. CDR3 length: 11 residues. Per the germline V gene, CDR1 is LGHNA and CDR2 is YNFKEQ. Trimming took 10 bases from V and 8 from J, leaving 12 bases between them. CDR3 protein: CATEAAYEQFF. Here the CDR3 DNA reads TGTGCCACTGAGGCGGCATATGAGCAGTTCTTC.